This TCR beta chain was sequenced for a study of blood T cell repertoires in COVID-19. Overall study context: Acute-phase and convalescent COVID-19 samples originated in the United States, Italy and Spain.

This CDR3 region has 17 residues. V shed 7 bases and J 4 bases; nucleotides not matched to a gene: 17. Germline loops: CDR1 LNHDA, CDR2 SQIVND (reference sequence). TCRdb keeps only in-frame clones here, not all; method: immunoSEQ multiplex PCR. The repertoire consists of some 200,000 clones, with 70% to 90% occurring once and the leading ten covering 5.9%. This receptor was obtained from a man older than 75 with acute or convalescent COVID-19. Sequenced input: peripheral blood. The chain employs TRBV19 and TRBJ2-3; 7 nucleotides align to TRBD1. The CDR3 region is CASTPAPGRGTSDTQYF. The DNA for the CDR3 is TGTGCCAGTACTCCGGCCCCGGGCAGGGGGACGTCAGATACGCAGTATTTT. The entire variable domain, with the rest obtained from reference TRBV19 and TRBJ2-3, is as follows: DGGITQSPKYLFRKEGQNVTLSCEQNLNHDAMYWYRQDPGQGLRLIYYSQIVNDFQKGDIAEGYSVSREKKESFPLTVTSAQKNPTAFYLCASTPAPGRGTSDTQYFGPGTRLTVL.